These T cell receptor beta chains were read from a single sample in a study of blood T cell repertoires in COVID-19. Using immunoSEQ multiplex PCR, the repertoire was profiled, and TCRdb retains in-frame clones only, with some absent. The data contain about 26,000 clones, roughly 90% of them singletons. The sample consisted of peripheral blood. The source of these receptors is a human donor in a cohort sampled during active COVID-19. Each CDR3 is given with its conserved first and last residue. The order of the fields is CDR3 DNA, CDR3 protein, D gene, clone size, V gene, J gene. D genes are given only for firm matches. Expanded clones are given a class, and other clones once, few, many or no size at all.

DNA: TGTGCCAGCAGTTACTTGGCGGGTGCCGAATACGAGCAGTACTTC
CDR3: CASSYLAGAEYEQYF
D: NA
size: NA
V: TRBV6-5
J: TRBJ2-7

DNA: TGTGCCAGCAGTTCACTCCCGGGACAGGGAAGGACTGAAGCTTTCTTT
CDR3: CASSSLPGQGRTEAFF
D: TRBD1
size: once
V: TRBV28
J: TRBJ1-1

DNA: TGTGCCAGCAGCCAGGGCACCGGGACTAGCGGGAGAGGCACCGGGGAGCTGTTTTTT
CDR3: CASSQGTGTSGRGTGELFF
D: TRBD2
size: once
V: TRBV3-1/TRBV3-2
J: TRBJ2-2

DNA: TGTGCCAGCAGCGGACAGGGTCTGGGGCAGCCCCAGCATTTT
CDR3: CASSGQGLGQPQHF
D: TRBD1
size: NA
V: TRBV7-8
J: TRBJ1-5

DNA: TGTGCCAGCAGTTCACGACAGGGGGCTATCAATTCACCCCTCCACTTT
CDR3: CASSSRQGAINSPLHF
D: TRBD1
size: once
V: TRBV28
J: TRBJ1-6

DNA: TGCAGCGTTGAAGATGGCGGGAGGGCAGATACGCAGTATTTT
CDR3: CSVEDGGRADTQYF
D: TRBD2
size: once
V: TRBV29-1
J: TRBJ2-3

DNA: TGTGCCAGTACCCCGGGACAGGGGTACGAGCAGTACTTC
CDR3: CASTPGQGYEQYF
D: TRBD1
size: NA
V: TRBV19
J: TRBJ2-7

DNA: TGTGCCACCAGCAGAGATGCGGGGGCACGCACAGATACGCAGTATTTT
CDR3: CATSRDAGARTDTQYF
D: NA
size: NA
V: TRBV15
J: TRBJ2-3

DNA: TGTGCCAGCAGTTTATCTGGGGCAATGGACTACACCTTC
CDR3: CASSLSGAMDYTF
D: NA
size: once
V: TRBV27
J: TRBJ1-2

DNA: TGTGCCATCAGTGATGGCTCTCCCCGGGGCACCGGGGAGCTGTTTTTT
CDR3: CAISDGSPRGTGELFF
D: NA
size: NA
V: TRBV10-3
J: TRBJ2-2

DNA: TGTGCCAGCAAAGCGGCGGGAGGCCCCACAGATACGCAGTATTTT
CDR3: CASKAAGGPTDTQYF
D: TRBD2
size: NA
V: TRBV27
J: TRBJ2-3

DNA: TGTGCCAGCAAAGCGGTCTCCTACGAGCAGTACTTC
CDR3: CASKAVSYEQYF
D: NA
size: NA
V: TRBV12-3/TRBV12-4
J: TRBJ2-7

DNA: TGTGCCAGCAGTTACCAGCGGCTACAAGAGACCCAGTACTTC
CDR3: CASSYQRLQETQYF
D: NA
size: once
V: TRBV6-6
J: TRBJ2-5

DNA: TGCAGCGTTGAGGAACCAGGGGGACGGGGTGAAAAACTGTTTTTT
CDR3: CSVEEPGGRGEKLFF
D: TRBD1
size: NA
V: TRBV29-1
J: TRBJ1-4

DNA: TGTGCCAGCTCCAACATCGCGGGGAGCTCCTACAATGAGCAGTTCTTC
CDR3: CASSNIAGSSYNEQFF
D: NA
size: once
V: TRBV18
J: TRBJ2-1

DNA: TGCGCCAGCAGCCAAGAGGGCCCGATAGCTTCCGGGATCTACACAGATACGCAGTATTTT
CDR3: CASSQEGPIASGIYTDTQYF
D: NA
size: once
V: TRBV4-1
J: TRBJ2-3

DNA: TGTGCCAGCTCACCGACAGGTATGGTCGGGTATCAGCCCCAGCATTTT
CDR3: CASSPTGMVGYQPQHF
D: NA
size: few
V: TRBV18
J: TRBJ1-5

DNA: TGCGCCAGCAGCTTGACGGGGGGGCCGGTGGCTTTCTTT
CDR3: CASSLTGGPVAFF
D: NA
size: NA
V: TRBV5-1
J: TRBJ1-1

DNA: TGTGCCAGCAGACCGGCGGGGGTGTACAAGCAGTACTTC
CDR3: CASRPAGVYKQYF
D: TRBD2
size: NA
V: TRBV27
J: TRBJ2-7

DNA: TGTGCCAGCAGTTACAGGACAGGGGTCGGTGAAAAACTGTTTTTT
CDR3: CASSYRTGVGEKLFF
D: TRBD1
size: NA
V: TRBV6-5
J: TRBJ1-4

DNA: TGCGCCAGCAGCTTTCGCGGGAGTCAACTCAACCCTAACTATGGCTACACCTTC
CDR3: CASSFRGSQLNPNYGYTF
D: NA
size: NA
V: TRBV5-1
J: TRBJ1-2

DNA: TGCGCCAGCAGCCAAGAACACCCCATAGCGGGAGGCCGTTTGTATGAGCAGTTCTTC
CDR3: CASSQEHPIAGGRLYEQFF
D: TRBD2
size: NA
V: TRBV4-3
J: TRBJ2-1

DNA: TGTGCCAGCAGCACCGACAGGGTGGGTTTGAATTCACCCCTCCACTTT
CDR3: CASSTDRVGLNSPLHF
D: TRBD1
size: NA
V: TRBV7-2
J: TRBJ1-6